The clone carrying this T cell receptor (beta chain) was observed a handful of times. No antigen is known for it. Each CDR3 protein gets one entry after TCRdb re-called the reads with MiXCR. Here the sample spans approximately 500,000 distinct CDR3 sequences, roughly a third being singletons. This sample stems from a study of T cell repertoires in cytomegalovirus infection. Study-level background: Public TCR beta signatures were indicative of both CMV infection and a matching HLA type.

Points from the study as a whole: What dominated the ex vivo response were HLA-C-restricted CMV-specific TCR beta clonotypes.

Germline V gene sequence: CDR1 SEHNR, CDR2 FQNEAQ (reference sequence). The CDR3 consists of 15 residues. Trimming shortened V by 0 bases and J by 5 bases, and 13 bases separated the two germline ends. The sequence came from a human donor in good health (CMV status not recorded). Some clones in this sample may be carry-over from other donors' samples. This specimen consisted of cultured PBMCs, obtained from culture after CMV antigen stimulation. The chain has TRBV7-9 and TRBJ1-1, with D possibly being TRBD1 (5 bases). The CDR3 DNA reads as TGTGCCAGCAGCTTAGCGGCCTTGGGGGTAACTGAAGCTTTCTTT. This gives the protein CASSLAALGVTEAFF.